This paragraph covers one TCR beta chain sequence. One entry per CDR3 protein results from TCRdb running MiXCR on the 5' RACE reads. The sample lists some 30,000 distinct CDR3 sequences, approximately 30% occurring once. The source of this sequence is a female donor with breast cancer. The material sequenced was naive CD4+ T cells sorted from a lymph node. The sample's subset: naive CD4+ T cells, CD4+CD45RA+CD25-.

CDR3 DNA: TGTGCCAGCAGCCGTCAAACAGGGCACGCTGAAGCTTTCTTT. Protein: CASSRQTGHAEAFF. The rearrangement uses TRBV12-3 or TRBV12-4 and TRBJ1-1; TRBD1 might be the D (6 bases). Trimming cost V 6 bases and J 6 bases, with 17 bases left between them. This CDR3 is 14 amino acids long.